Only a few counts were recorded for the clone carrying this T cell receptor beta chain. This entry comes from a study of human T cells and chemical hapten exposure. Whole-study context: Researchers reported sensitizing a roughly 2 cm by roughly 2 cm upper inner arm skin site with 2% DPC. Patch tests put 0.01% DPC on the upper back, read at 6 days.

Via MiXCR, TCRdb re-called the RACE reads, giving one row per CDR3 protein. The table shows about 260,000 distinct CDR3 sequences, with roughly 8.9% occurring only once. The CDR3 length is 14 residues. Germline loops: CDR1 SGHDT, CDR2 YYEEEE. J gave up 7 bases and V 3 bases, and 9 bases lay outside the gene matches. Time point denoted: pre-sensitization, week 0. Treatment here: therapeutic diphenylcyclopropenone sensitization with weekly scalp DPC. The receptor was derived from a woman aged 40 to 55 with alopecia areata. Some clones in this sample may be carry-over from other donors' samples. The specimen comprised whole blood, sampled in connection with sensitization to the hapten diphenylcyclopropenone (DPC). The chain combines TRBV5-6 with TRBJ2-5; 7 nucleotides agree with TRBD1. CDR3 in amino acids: CASSSPGQRLTQYF. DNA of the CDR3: TGTGCCAGCAGCTCCCCGGGACAGCGTCTGACCCAGTACTTC.